A selection of T cell receptor beta chains follows, all from one sample in a study of sequential checkpoint blockade in melanoma. Sequencing used immunoSEQ multiplex PCR; TCRdb keeps in-frame clones, though not all of them. The sample lists about 32,000 clones, less than 85% occurring once. The sequenced sample was CD8+ T cells sorted from blood (inferred from file names), obtained from a patient given nivolumab and ipilimumab in sequence. These receptors all come from a human donor with melanoma. CDR3s include the opening cysteine and the closing phenylalanine or tryptophan.

J gene: TRBJ1-2
CDR3 length: 16
V gene: TRBV2
CDR3 protein: CASSPGGRGMGYGYTF

J gene: TRBJ2-7
CDR3 length: 13
V gene: TRBV5-4
CDR3 protein: CASRIGVEHEQYF

J gene: TRBJ2-7
CDR3 length: 16
V gene: TRBV28
CDR3 protein: CASRPLRDWGTYEQYF

J gene: TRBJ1-1
CDR3 length: 15
V gene: TRBV27
CDR3 protein: CASSFVGTGDTEAFF

J gene: TRBJ2-7
CDR3 length: 20
V gene: TRBV28
CDR3 protein: CASSSLVLGLLAGYSYEQYF

J gene: TRBJ2-7
CDR3 length: 15
V gene: TRBV6-1
CDR3 protein: CASSAPGTGIYEQYF

J gene: TRBJ1-1
CDR3 length: 18
V gene: TRBV5-1
CDR3 protein: CASISDPGQGPVNTEAFF

J gene: TRBJ1-1
CDR3 length: 11
V gene: TRBV30
CDR3 protein: CAWGQYPEAFF

J gene: TRBJ1-6
CDR3 length: 14
V gene: TRBV6-5
CDR3 protein: CASSYSSGNSPLHF

J gene: TRBJ2-3
CDR3 length: 14
V gene: TRBV27
CDR3 protein: CASSLVGGADTQYF

J gene: TRBJ2-5
CDR3 length: 16
V gene: TRBV9
CDR3 protein: CASSPHGRERQETQYF

J gene: TRBJ2-7
CDR3 length: 15
V gene: TRBV27
CDR3 protein: CASSLDRSGFNEQYF

J gene: TRBJ2-1
CDR3 length: 14
V gene: TRBV29-1
CDR3 protein: CSVQSRVRYNEQFF

J gene: TRBJ2-2
CDR3 length: 15
V gene: TRBV9
CDR3 protein: CASSVTGTPTGELFF

J gene: TRBJ2-5
CDR3 length: 14
V gene: TRBV5-1
CDR3 protein: CASSLEAGGKTQYF

J gene: TRBJ1-5
CDR3 length: 15
V gene: TRBV19
CDR3 protein: CASSIIHQANQPQHF

J gene: TRBJ2-7
CDR3 length: 13
V gene: TRBV7-2
CDR3 protein: CARRLAGSYEQYF

J gene: TRBJ1-1
CDR3 length: 11
V gene: TRBV5-4
CDR3 protein: CASVGAAEAFF

J gene: TRBJ2-1
CDR3 length: 16
V gene: TRBV7-8
CDR3 protein: CASSTDTGFSYNEQFF

J gene: TRBJ1-2
CDR3 length: 13
V gene: TRBV30
CDR3 protein: CAWTTGQGFGYTF

J gene: TRBJ1-1
CDR3 length: 13
V gene: TRBV2
CDR3 protein: CASSLALNTEAFF

J gene: TRBJ2-3
CDR3 length: 18
V gene: TRBV7-3
CDR3 protein: CASSLTSGRSGTPDTQYF

J gene: TRBJ2-7
CDR3 length: 14
V gene: TRBV27
CDR3 protein: CASSFQGADYEQYF

J gene: TRBJ2-7
CDR3 length: 15
V gene: TRBV5-5
CDR3 protein: CASSSPGTPIYEQYF

J gene: TRBJ2-7
CDR3 length: 14
V gene: TRBV9
CDR3 protein: CASSTGGRIYEQYF

J gene: TRBJ2-7
CDR3 length: 12
V gene: TRBV11-2
CDR3 protein: CASRHSGHEQYF

J gene: TRBJ2-1
CDR3 length: 16
V gene: TRBV9
CDR3 protein: CASSENSGTGGDEQFF

J gene: TRBJ2-7
CDR3 length: 15
V gene: TRBV27
CDR3 protein: CASSSAGTYTYEQYF

J gene: TRBJ1-1
CDR3 length: 16
V gene: TRBV25-1
CDR3 protein: CASSEYSWRGHTEAFF

J gene: TRBJ2-5
CDR3 length: 14
V gene: TRBV4-1
CDR3 protein: CASSRDRGPETQYF

J gene: TRBJ1-2
CDR3 length: 13
V gene: TRBV19
CDR3 protein: CASSINRGSSYTF

J gene: TRBJ2-1
CDR3 length: 15
V gene: TRBV5-1
CDR3 protein: CASSLSMGLYNEQFF

J gene: TRBJ1-5
CDR3 length: 15
V gene: TRBV6-5
CDR3 protein: CASRQDTTDGQPQHF

J gene: TRBJ2-6
CDR3 length: 16
V gene: TRBV7-2
CDR3 protein: CASSFARVAGANVLTF

J gene: TRBJ2-1
CDR3 length: 15
V gene: TRBV5-6
CDR3 protein: CASSWTSGTYNEQFF

J gene: TRBJ1-5
CDR3 length: 16
V gene: TRBV5-6
CDR3 protein: CASSLAAGASNQPQHF

J gene: TRBJ2-3
CDR3 length: 15
V gene: TRBV27
CDR3 protein: CASSFRLAGTDTQYF

J gene: -
CDR3 length: 18
V gene: TRBV15
CDR3 protein: CATSREGWGQGSSYEQYF

J gene: TRBJ2-3
CDR3 length: 16
V gene: TRBV13
CDR3 protein: CASSLVARKETDTQYF

J gene: TRBJ2-7
CDR3 length: 12
V gene: TRBV27
CDR3 protein: CASSFSGYEQYF

J gene: TRBJ2-2
CDR3 length: 16
V gene: TRBV9
CDR3 protein: CASSAQGAGGTGELFF

J gene: TRBJ2-1
CDR3 length: 16
V gene: TRBV2
CDR3 protein: CASSQWTGGAYNEQFF

J gene: TRBJ1-5
CDR3 length: 17
V gene: TRBV28
CDR3 protein: CASSSYGQGWSNQPQHF

J gene: TRBJ1-5
CDR3 length: 14
V gene: TRBV7-9
CDR3 protein: CASRLAGVNQPQHF

J gene: TRBJ2-2
CDR3 length: 17
V gene: TRBV5-1
CDR3 protein: CASSWRGTGGGTGELFF

J gene: TRBJ2-1
CDR3 length: 14
V gene: TRBV7-2
CDR3 protein: CASSYRDRYNEQFF

J gene: TRBJ1-5
CDR3 length: 16
V gene: TRBV18
CDR3 protein: CASSLSGTGSNQPQHF

J gene: TRBJ2-1
CDR3 length: 16
V gene: TRBV4-3
CDR3 protein: CASSQLAGGEYNEQFF

J gene: TRBJ1-2
CDR3 length: 14
V gene: TRBV2
CDR3 protein: CASSERGGHYGYTF

J gene: TRBJ1-5
CDR3 length: 15
V gene: TRBV28
CDR3 protein: CATQTGGQGFQPQHF